Listed below are T cell receptor beta chains from one sample, sequenced in a study of T cell repertoires in cytomegalovirus infection. Antigens for these TCRs are unknown. TCRdb re-called the reads with MiXCR, one entry per CDR3 protein. The sample holds around 540,000 distinct CDR3 sequences, 30% to 35% seen once. Sequencing was performed on cultured PBMCs, taken from culture after CMV antigen stimulation. These receptors came from a human donor in good health (CMV status not recorded). Some clones in this sample may be carry-over from other donors' samples. CDR3s include the opening cysteine and the closing phenylalanine or tryptophan. Each record gives: clone size, V gene, D gene, J gene, CDR3 length, CDR3 DNA, CDR3 protein. A D gene is named only where the DNA matches it firmly. Clone size is stated in some rows and not others, as once, few, many or a class when expanded.

many,TRBV7-2,.,TRBJ2-3,14,TGTGCCAGCAGTTACGGTCTCCACGCGAATACGCAGTATTTT,CASSYGLHANTQYF
.,TRBV7-9,TRBD2,TRBJ2-7,15,TGTGCCAGCAGCTCTGGGACTAGCGGGATTTACGAGCAGTACTTC,CASSSGTSGIYEQYF
.,TRBV10-3,TRBD1,TRBJ1-2,14,TGTGCCATCAGTGAGGTTCAGGGGGCGAGTGGCTACACCTTC,CAISEVQGASGYTF
.,TRBV20-1,TRBD2,TRBJ2-3,15,TGCAGTGCTACCCCACTAGCGGGAGTATCAGATACGCAGTATTTT,CSATPLAGVSDTQYF
few,TRBV7-2,TRBD2,TRBJ2-5,14,TGTGCCAGCAGCCCGACTAGCGGGGAGGAGACCCAGTACTTC,CASSPTSGEETQYF
few,TRBV18,.,TRBJ2-3,14,TGTGCCAGCTCACCGGTACCTAGCACAGATACGCAGTATTTT,CASSPVPSTDTQYF
.,TRBV6-2/TRBV6-3,.,TRBJ2-1,16,TGTGCCAGCAGTTTACGACCCTCGCGGGTCTACAATGAGCAGTTCTTC,CASSLRPSRVYNEQFF
few,TRBV11-2,.,TRBJ2-5,14,TGTGCCAGCAGGCGACCGGGACGGCTCACGGCCCAGTACTTC,CASRRPGRLTAQYF
many,TRBV7-3,TRBD1,TRBJ1-1,14,TGTGCCAGCAGCCCTGAGGGGGCGGCAACTGAAGCTTTCTTT,CASSPEGAATEAFF
.,TRBV5-4,.,TRBJ2-5,15,TGTGCCAGCAGCCCAACCCAGGGGCCCCAAGAGACCCAGTACTTC,CASSPTQGPQETQYF
.,TRBV20-1,.,TRBJ1-3,14,TGCAGTGCCCTACCCCCGAGCTCTGGAAACACCATATATTTT,CSALPPSSGNTIYF
.,TRBV12-3/TRBV12-4,TRBD1,TRBJ1-5,16,TGTGCCAGCAGTTCGAGGGACAGGAGTAGCAATCAGCCCCAGCATTTT,CASSSRDRSSNQPQHF
few,TRBV7-9,.,TRBJ2-6,18,TGTGCCAGCAGCTTAGGGCCAGGGGAATCGTGGGGGGCCAACGTCCTGACTTTC,CASSLGPGESWGANVLTF
.,TRBV7-2,.,TRBJ1-6,14,TGTGCCAGCAGCTGGCGAGGGAGGAATTCACCCCTCCACTTT,CASSWRGRNSPLHF
.,TRBV7-2,.,TRBJ1-5,15,TGTGCCAGCAGCTTAGTAGGGGAAGGTAGTCAGCCCCAGCATTTT,CASSLVGEGSQPQHF
.,TRBV12-3/TRBV12-4,.,TRBJ2-1,15,TGTGCCAGCAGAGAAGGACAGAGCTCCTACAATGAGCAGTTCTTC,CASREGQSSYNEQFF
.,TRBV6-2/TRBV6-3,TRBD2,TRBJ2-5,16,TGTGCCAGCAGACAGGGACTAGCGGGACGCCAAGAGACCCAGTACTTC,CASRQGLAGRQETQYF
.,TRBV25-1,TRBD2,TRBJ2-5,17,TGTGCCAGCAGTGATCCGGGACTAGCGGGAGGACTGGAGACCCAGTACTTC,CASSDPGLAGGLETQYF
.,TRBV6-5,TRBD2,TRBJ2-2,16,TGTGCCAGCAGTCCCCGGGCTAGCGGGCTTACCGGGGAGCTGTTTTTT,CASSPRASGLTGELFF
few,TRBV7-9,.,TRBJ2-5,14,TGTGCCAGCAGCTTATTAGGGGCGAAAGAGACCCAGTACTTC,CASSLLGAKETQYF
.,TRBV5-1,.,TRBJ2-7,15,TGCGCCAGCAGCTTGGATGAACAGTCCATCTACGAGCAGTACTTC,CASSLDEQSIYEQYF
few,TRBV4-1,TRBD1,TRBJ2-1,15,TGCGCCAGCAGCCGAACAGGGGAAGTCTACAATGAGCAGTTCTTC,CASSRTGEVYNEQFF
.,TRBV7-2,.,TRBJ1-5,15,TGTGCCAGCAGCTTAGGTTCCAACTACAATCAGCCCCAGCATTTT,CASSLGSNYNQPQHF
.,TRBV12-3/TRBV12-4,TRBD2,TRBJ2-1,15,TGTGCCAGCAGTTTATCACTAGCGGGAGTTGGTGAGCAGTTCTTC,CASSLSLAGVGEQFF
.,TRBV29-1,TRBD1,TRBJ2-3,13,TGCAGCGTTGAGGGACAGGCCAAAGATACGCAGTATTTT,CSVEGQAKDTQYF
few,TRBV6-6,.,TRBJ2-7,13,TGTGCCAGCACCCCCCGGGATGCCTACGAGCAGTACTTC,CASTPRDAYEQYF
few,TRBV27,TRBD2,TRBJ2-7,17,TGTGCCAGCAGTTCGTCCGGGACTAGCGGGAGAGGTCTCGAGCAGTACTTC,CASSSSGTSGRGLEQYF
many,TRBV7-3,.,TRBJ2-3,14,TGTGCCAGCAGCTTAAACGGGGGAACAGATACGCAGTATTTT,CASSLNGGTDTQYF
.,TRBV19,TRBD2,TRBJ2-3,14,TGTGCCACCCACCCGGGGGGGGGGACAGATACGCAGTATTTT,CATHPGGGTDTQYF